These T cell receptor beta chains were read from a single sample in a study of metastatic and nonmetastatic thyroid tumors. With MiXCR, TCRdb called clones anew from the PCR reads. The sample has roughly 25,000 clones; around 28% are singletons. The sequenced material came from blood. The receptors derive from a male donor with papillary thyroid cancer or a benign thyroid nodule (not recorded which). Some clones in this sample may be carry-over from other donors' samples. Each CDR3 is given with its conserved first and last residue. The order of the fields is V gene, J gene, D gene, clone size, CDR3 protein, CDR3 DNA. The D gene is left open where the match is weak. A row's size may be missing; if present it is once, few, many or a size class.

TRBV2	TRBJ2-4	NA	many	CASSDLVDSNIQYF	TGTGCCAGCAGTGACTTGGTGGACAGCAACATTCAGTACTTC
TRBV12-3/TRBV12-4	TRBJ2-5	NA	NA	CGCSPLRSRQETQYF	TGTGGCTGCAGTCCCCTGCGGAGCCGCCAAGAGACCCAGTACTTC
TRBV25-1	TRBJ1-1	NA	many	CASSELGSAEAFF	TGTGCCAGCAGTGAACTCGGGAGTGCTGAAGCTTTCTTT
TRBV15	TRBJ2-5	NA	many	CATSMQERTQETQYF	TGTGCCACCAGCATGCAGGAGCGGACCCAAGAGACCCAGTACTTC
TRBV2	TRBJ1-1	NA	many	CASSVRTNTEAFF	TGTGCCAGCAGTGTGAGGACAAACACTGAAGCTTTCTTT
TRBV4-1	TRBJ2-5	NA	medium-sized	CASSATQYRVTQYF	TGCGCCAGCAGCGCTACACAGTATAGGGTGACCCAGTACTTC
TRBV5-1	TRBJ2-2	TRBD2	NA	CASSPPESGGLTGELFF	TGCGCCAGCAGCCCCCCCGAGTCGGGGGGGCTCACCGGGGAGCTGTTTTTT
TRBV7-6	TRBJ1-1	TRBD1	many	CASSPRQGRNTEAFF	TGTGCCAGCAGCCCTCGACAGGGACGGAACACTGAAGCTTTCTTT
TRBV27	TRBJ2-1	TRBD2	many	CASSPRVLANSYNEQFF	TGTGCCAGCAGTCCCAGGGTACTAGCGAACTCCTACAATGAGCAGTTCTTC
TRBV6-1	TRBJ2-7	TRBD2	medium-sized	CASSDGLAGFYEQYF	TGTGCCAGCAGCGATGGACTAGCGGGATTTTACGAGCAGTACTTC
TRBV3-1	TRBJ2-2	NA	many	CASAYAGELFF	TGTGCCAGCGCTTACGCCGGGGAGCTGTTTTTT
TRBV6-1	TRBJ1-2	NA	NA	CASTSNGQFDGYTF	TGTGCCAGCACCTCAAACGGACAGTTTGACGGCTACACCTTC
TRBV9	TRBJ2-3	NA	many	CASSVGGVGGTDTQYF	TGTGCCAGCAGCGTCGGGGGAGTCGGGGGCACAGATACGCAGTATTTT
TRBV20-1	TRBJ2-5	NA	NA	CSSPSLEPHQEIQYF	TGCAGTTCTCCCTCTTTGGAACCCCACCAAGAGATCCAGTACTTC
TRBV5-1	TRBJ2-2	TRBD2	NA	CGSSSSGSHYTGELFF	TGCGGCAGCAGCTCTAGCGGGAGCCATTACACCGGGGAGCTGTTTTTT
TRBV27	TRBJ1-5	NA	many	CASSPLQGLSNQPQHF	TGTGCCAGCAGTCCACTCCAGGGGCTGTCCAATCAGCCCCAGCATTTT
TRBV9	TRBJ2-7	NA	once	CASSSGRSSYEQYF	TGTGCCAGCAGCTCCGGACGGAGCTCCTACGAGCAGTACTTC
TRBV27	TRBJ2-1	NA	many	CASSLEGYNEQFF	TGTGCCAGCAGTTTGGAGGGTTACAATGAGCAGTTCTTC
TRBV20-1	TRBJ2-7	NA	NA	CSARGPTPGLPNEQYF	TGCAGTGCTAGAGGCCCTACTCCGGGACTTCCGAACGAGCAGTACTTC
TRBV6-1	TRBJ2-7	NA	medium-sized	CASRASWGAGNEQYF	TGTGCCAGCAGGGCATCATGGGGGGCCGGCAACGAGCAGTACTTC
TRBV6-1	TRBJ2-7	TRBD2	NA	CASSVLAGAYDQYF	TGTGCCAGCAGCGTACTAGCGGGAGCCTACGATCAGTACTTC
TRBV5-1	TRBJ2-7	NA	NA	CASSLNSGPEQYF	TGCGCCAGCAGCTTGAATTCAGGTCCCGAGCAGTACTTC
TRBV5-4	TRBJ2-1	TRBD2	few	CASSFTLLAGVGNEQFF	TGTGCCAGCAGCTTCACCCTACTAGCGGGAGTAGGAAATGAGCAGTTCTTC
TRBV25-1	TRBJ2-7	NA	once	CASSEARVKGFYEQYF	TGTGCCAGCAGTGAAGCAAGAGTGAAGGGATTCTACGAGCAGTACTTC